The T cell receptor beta chain described here comes from a study of post-analysis software for immune sequencing data. Overall study results and limits: There was significantly lower normalized Chao1 diversity in multiple sclerosis patients than in controls. Samples sharing a preparation batch grouped tightly together when assessed by F measure. Controls had lower frequencies than patients of four or five TRBV segments, which included TRBV5-6, TRBV5-1 and TRBV20-1.

Regarding this clonotype: Its target is unknown.

Unique molecular identifiers were built into the TCR beta cDNA libraries. TCRdb fed the PCR reads into MiXCR, producing one record per CDR3 protein. The table lists hundreds of thousands of distinct CDR3 sequences, around 27% of them singletons. CDR1 and CDR2 from the germline V gene are SQVTM and ANQGSEA. The ends lost 4 bases at V and 0 bases at J; junction bases unmatched: 5. The CDR3 is 14 amino acids. This TCR derives from a girl aged 10 to 17 with multiple sclerosis. The chain employs TRBV29-1 and TRBJ2-7; 8 nucleotides match TRBD1. The sequenced sample consisted of blood. CDR3 sequence (DNA): TGCAGCGTTGGCGGGACAGGACACTCCTACGAGCAGTACTTC. It translates to CSVGGTGHSYEQYF.